Below, 3 T cell receptor beta chains from the same sample are listed, as sequenced in a study of blood T cell repertoires in COVID-19. Method: immunoSEQ multiplex PCR; TCRdb's copy keeps in-frame clones and lacks some. Of about 28,000 clones in the sample, 85% to 90% were seen once. Sequenced: peripheral blood. The receptors stem from a human donor with acute or convalescent COVID-19. The donor label of this sample is uncertain.

The chain couples TRBV5-4 to TRBJ2-1; 10 bases map to TRBD2. V lost 1 base, J lost 2 bases, and 0 bases stayed unmatched. Per the germline V gene, CDR1 is SGHNT and CDR2 is YYREEE (reference sequence). This CDR3 spans 15 amino acids. CDR3 loop: CASSLLAGAYNEQFF. The DNA for the CDR3 is TGTGCCAGCAGCTTGCTAGCGGGAGCCTACAATGAGCAGTTCTTC.

This chain uses TRBV5-1 with TRBJ2-5, with a weak D call TRBD2 (6 bases). Germline CDR1 reads SGHRS; CDR2 reads YFSETQ. CDR3 length: 14 amino acids. The ends were cut back, 4 bases at V and 2 bases at J, with 12 bases in the middle. The DNA of the CDR3 is TGCGCCAGCAGCCGGGACTTTGAACAAGAGACCCAGTACTTC. As protein: CASSRDFEQETQYF.

This chain joins TRBV29-1 and TRBJ2-7, with 13 bases identical to TRBD2. J lost 2 bases, V lost 7 bases, and 11 bases had no gene match. Germline V lookup: CDR1 SQVTM, CDR2 ANQGSEA. The CDR3 is made up of 16 amino acids. The CDR3 DNA sequence: TGCAGCGCCCAAAAGGGGGGACTAGCGGGAACCTACGAGCAGTACTTC. Its translation: CSAQKGGLAGTYEQYF.